A selection of T cell receptor beta chains follows, all from one sample in a study of CD8 T cells in ankylosing spondylitis. MiXCR, run by TCRdb on the 5' RACE reads, gives a single entry per CDR3 protein. This table has around 490,000 distinct CDR3 sequences, roughly 5.3% appearing once. Input material: blood, either unsorted or a sorted T cell fraction (not recorded which). The source of these receptors is a male donor with ankylosing spondylitis. Each CDR3 is given with its conserved first and last residue. A D gene is named only where the DNA matches it firmly. Size is stated for part of the rows, as once, few or many counts, or as a class when the clone is expanded.

j_call clone_size v_call d_call cdr3_nt cdr3_aa
TRBJ2-7 many TRBV5-6 - TGTGCCAGCAGCCGTAAAACAAGGGGTTACCTTAAAAGCGAAGCGATGAAGTACTTC CASSRKTRGYLKSEAMKYF
TRBJ1-1 many TRBV28 - TGTGCCAGCAGTTCGATCGATTTGAACACTGAAGCTTTCTTT CASSSIDLNTEAFF
TRBJ2-7 - TRBV27 TRBD1 TGTGCCAGCAGTTCATACCGGGACAGGGTGTACGAGCAGTACTTC CASSSYRDRVYEQYF
TRBJ1-4 many TRBV21-1 - TGTGCCAGCACCGCGACAGGGGCTAATGAAAAACTGTTTTTT CASTATGANEKLFF
TRBJ2-3 - TRBV5-1 - TGCGCCAGCAGCTACGACGCTAGCACAGATACGCAGTATTTT CASSYDASTDTQYF
TRBJ1-6 many TRBV20-1 - TGCAGTGCTAGAGGCGCCACGGTATCACCCCTCCACTTT CSARGATVSPLHF
TRBJ2-7 - TRBV4-2 - TGTGCCAGCAGCCAAGAGTCTACAGCCTACGAGCAGTACTTC CASSQESTAYEQYF
TRBJ1-6 many TRBV18 - TGTGCCAGCTCAAGGGAGACACGGGATTCACCCCTCCACTTT CASSRETRDSPLHF
TRBJ1-2 many TRBV28 - TGTGCCAGCGAAAGGGGGATGGACTATGGCTACACCTTC CASERGMDYGYTF
TRBJ2-5 many TRBV20-1 - TGCAGTGCTAGAGCGAGGAGCCAAGAGACCCAGTACTTC CSARARSQETQYF
TRBJ2-2 many TRBV7-2 - TGTGCCAGCAGCTTCATCAGGGAGACCGGGGAGCTGTTTTTT CASSFIRETGELFF
TRBJ1-1 many TRBV29-1 - TGCAGCGTTGGGGGTCCCCGGACGGCGAACACTGAAGCTTTCTTT CSVGGPRTANTEAFF
TRBJ1-5 many TRBV20-1 TRBD1 TGCAGTGGTTTACAGGGGAATAGCAATCAGCCCCAGCATTTT CSGLQGNSNQPQHF
TRBJ1-4 - TRBV13 - TGTGCCAGCAGACAAAGGAGGGGGGCAGTGGAAAAACTGTTTTTT CASRQRRGAVEKLFF
TRBJ2-1 many TRBV30 TRBD2 TGTGCCTGGAGTCGGACTAGCGGGGCCTACAATGAGCAGTTCTTC CAWSRTSGAYNEQFF
TRBJ2-7 many TRBV6-1 TRBD2 TGTGCCAGCCGAAGCGGGGGTCGCTCCTACGAGCAGTACTTC CASRSGGRSYEQYF
TRBJ2-1 many TRBV20-1 - TGCAGTGCTAGAAGGAGAGGAGGGCATGAGCAGTTCTTC CSARRRGGHEQFF
TRBJ1-5 many TRBV5-6 TRBD1 TGTGCCAGCAGCTTTCGGACAGGGAATCAGCCCCAGCATTTT CASSFRTGNQPQHF
TRBJ2-3 - TRBV20-1 - TGCAGTACCTACCGCGGGGTCATTAGCACAGATACGCAGTATTTT CSTYRGVISTDTQYF
TRBJ1-2 many TRBV25-1 - TGTGCCAGCAGTGAATATTACCTGAACTATGGCTACACCTTC CASSEYYLNYGYTF
TRBJ2-7 many TRBV10-1 - TGCGCCAGCAGTGGTGGGAACTACGAGCAGTACTTC CASSGGNYEQYF
TRBJ2-5 many TRBV10-3 TRBD1 TGTGCCATCACCGAAGGGACAGGGGAAGAGACCCAGTACTTC CAITEGTGEETQYF
TRBJ2-3 - TRBV20-1 TRBD2 TGCAGTGCTAGTCGGGGGACTAGCGGGAGTGTGACAGATACGCAGTATTTT CSASRGTSGSVTDTQYF
TRBJ2-1 many TRBV20-1 TRBD2 TGCAGTGCTAACCCACTAGCGGGAGTCGACAATGAGCAGTTCTTC CSANPLAGVDNEQFF
TRBJ2-1 few TRBV11-2 - TGTGCCAGCAGCTTTGCGGTCTTGACTTCGAATGAGCAGTTCTTC CASSFAVLTSNEQFF
TRBJ1-2 few TRBV2 TRBD1 TGTGCCAGCAGTGAAGTAACGGGGACAGGTGGCTACACCTTC CASSEVTGTGGYTF
TRBJ1-1 - TRBV20-1 TRBD1 TGCAGTGCAAGCCGGGACAGCCTGAACACTGAAGCTTTCTTT CSASRDSLNTEAFF
TRBJ1-1 few TRBV5-1 - TGCGCCAGCAGCTTGTGGAACCCGAACACTGAAGCTTTCTTT CASSLWNPNTEAFF
TRBJ2-7 many TRBV20-1 TRBD1 TGCAGTGCTAGACAGCGACAGGGGGTCTACGAGCAGTACTTC CSARQRQGVYEQYF
TRBJ2-3 many TRBV7-2 - TGTGCCAGCAGCAGGACAGCCACAGATACGCAGTATTTT CASSRTATDTQYF
TRBJ1-5 many TRBV10-3 TRBD1 TGTGCCTCCAGGGGACAGGTCAATCAGCCCCAGCATTTT CASRGQVNQPQHF
TRBJ2-7 many TRBV9 - TGTGCCAGCAGCTCAGTAGGGGAAGGGTCCTACGAGCAGTACTTC CASSSVGEGSYEQYF
TRBJ2-3 many TRBV5-6 TRBD2 TGTGCCAGCAGCTTGGATCTATCTAGCGGGAGAGGGGATACGCAGTATTTT CASSLDLSSGRGDTQYF
TRBJ1-3 many TRBV20-1 - TGCAGTGCTAGAGCGGGGCCTGGAAACACCATATATTTT CSARAGPGNTIYF
TRBJ1-5 many TRBV5-8 - TGTGCCAGCAGCAGCGGACGGTCGTATCATCAGCCCCAGCATTTT CASSSGRSYHQPQHF